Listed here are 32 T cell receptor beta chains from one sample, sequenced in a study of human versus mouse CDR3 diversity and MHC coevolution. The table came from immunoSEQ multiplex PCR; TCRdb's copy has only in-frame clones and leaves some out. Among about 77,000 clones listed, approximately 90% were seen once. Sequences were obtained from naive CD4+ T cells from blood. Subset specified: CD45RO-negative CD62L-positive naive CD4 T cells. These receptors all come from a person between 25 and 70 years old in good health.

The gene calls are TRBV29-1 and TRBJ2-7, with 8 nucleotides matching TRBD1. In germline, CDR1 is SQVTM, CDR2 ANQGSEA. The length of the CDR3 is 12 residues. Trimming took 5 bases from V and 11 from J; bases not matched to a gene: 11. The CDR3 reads CSVSLAGGAEYF. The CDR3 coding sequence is TGCAGCGTTTCCCTGGCAGGGGGCGCGGAGTACTTC.

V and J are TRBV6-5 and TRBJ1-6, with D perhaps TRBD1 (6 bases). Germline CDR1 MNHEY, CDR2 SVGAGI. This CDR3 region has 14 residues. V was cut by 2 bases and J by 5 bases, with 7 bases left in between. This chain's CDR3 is CASSYGQNNSPLHF. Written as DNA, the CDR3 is TGTGCCAGCAGTTACGGACAGAATAATTCACCCCTCCACTTT.

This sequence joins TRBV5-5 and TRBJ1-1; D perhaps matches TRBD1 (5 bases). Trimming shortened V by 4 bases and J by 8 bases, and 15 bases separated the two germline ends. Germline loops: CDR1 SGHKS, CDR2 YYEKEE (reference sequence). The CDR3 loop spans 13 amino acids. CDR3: CASSGDGAGEAFF. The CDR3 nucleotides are TGTGCCAGCAGCGGGGACGGTGCGGGAGAAGCTTTCTTT.

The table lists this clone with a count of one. This chain's CDR3 is CAIYQGDYGYTF. Here the CDR3 DNA reads TGTGCCATTTACCAGGGGGACTATGGCTACACCTTC. This chain links TRBV6-5 with TRBJ1-2; the match to TRBD1 covers 7 bases. Germline V gene sequence: CDR1 MNHEY, CDR2 SVGAGI. V lost 10 bases to trimming and J lost 3 bases; unmatched junction nucleotides: 5. The CDR3 covers 12 residues.

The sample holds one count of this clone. The CDR3 loop is CARQGSNQPQHF. The DNA of the CDR3 is TGTGCCAGGCAGGGTAGCAATCAGCCCCAGCATTTT. The rearrangement links TRBV28 to TRBJ1-5; the D gene is possibly TRBD1 (5 bases). V lost 9 bases and J 0 bases, leaving 6 bases between the germline ends. The germline gives CDR1 MDHEN, CDR2 SYDVKM. CDR3 length: 12 amino acids.

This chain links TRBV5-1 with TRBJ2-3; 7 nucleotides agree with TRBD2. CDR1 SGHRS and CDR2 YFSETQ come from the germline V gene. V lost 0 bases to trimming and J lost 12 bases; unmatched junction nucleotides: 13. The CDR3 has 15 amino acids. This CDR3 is CASSLENPQGGLQYF. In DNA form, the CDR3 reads TGCGCCAGCAGCTTGGAAAATCCCCAGGGAGGGCTACAGTATTTT.

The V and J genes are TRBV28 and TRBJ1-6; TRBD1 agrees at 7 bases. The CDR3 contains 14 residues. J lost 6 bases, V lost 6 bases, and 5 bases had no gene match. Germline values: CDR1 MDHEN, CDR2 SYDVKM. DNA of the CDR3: TGTGCCAGCAGGTCCGGGACAGTTAATTCACCCCTCCACTTT. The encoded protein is CASRSGTVNSPLHF.

The DNA for the CDR3 is TGTGCCAGCAGTGACTCCGGGAGCAATGAGCAGTTCTTC. It specifies CASSDSGSNEQFF. The chain employs TRBV6-4 and TRBJ2-1, with TRBD2 as a possible D gene (6 bases). This CDR3 contains 13 residues. CDR1 and CDR2 from the germline V gene are MRHNA and SNTAGT. V lost 0 bases and J lost 6, with 6 bases in between.

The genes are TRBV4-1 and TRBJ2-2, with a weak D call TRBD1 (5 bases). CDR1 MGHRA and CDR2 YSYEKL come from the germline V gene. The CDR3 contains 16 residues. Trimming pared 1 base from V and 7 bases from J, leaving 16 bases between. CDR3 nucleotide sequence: TGCGCCAGCAGCCAAGGCAGGGCCCCTAACGGCGGGGAGCTGTTTTTT. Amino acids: CASSQGRAPNGGELFF.

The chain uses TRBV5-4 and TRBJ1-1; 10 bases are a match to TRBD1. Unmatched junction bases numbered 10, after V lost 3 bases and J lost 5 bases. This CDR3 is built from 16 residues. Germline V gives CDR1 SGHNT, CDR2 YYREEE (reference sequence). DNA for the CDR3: TGTGCCAGCAGCTGGACAGGGGGTACTTTGAGAACTGAAGCTTTCTTT. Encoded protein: CASSWTGGTLRTEAFF.

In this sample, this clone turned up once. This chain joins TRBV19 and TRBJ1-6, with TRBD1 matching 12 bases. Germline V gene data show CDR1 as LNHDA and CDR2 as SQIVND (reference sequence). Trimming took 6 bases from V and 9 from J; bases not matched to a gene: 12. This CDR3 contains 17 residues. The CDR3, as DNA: TGTGCCAGTAGCCTGGGACGGGACAGGGGGCAGCGTTCACCCCTCCACTTT. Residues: CASSLGRDRGQRSPLHF.

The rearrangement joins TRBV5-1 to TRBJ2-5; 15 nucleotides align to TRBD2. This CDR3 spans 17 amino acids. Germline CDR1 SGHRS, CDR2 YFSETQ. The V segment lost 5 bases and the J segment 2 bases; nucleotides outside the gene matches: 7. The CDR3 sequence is CASRPGTSGRLQETQYF. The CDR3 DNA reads TGCGCCAGCAGGCCCGGGACTAGCGGGAGGCTACAAGAGACCCAGTACTTC.

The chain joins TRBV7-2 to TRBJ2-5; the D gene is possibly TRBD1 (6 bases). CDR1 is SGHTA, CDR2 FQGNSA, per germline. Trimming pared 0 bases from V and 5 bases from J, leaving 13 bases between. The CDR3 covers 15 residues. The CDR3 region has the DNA TGTGCCAGCAGCTTAGCGGCCAGGGGCCTGGAGACCCAGTACTTC. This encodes CASSLAARGLETQYF.

The CDR3 DNA follows: TGTGCCTGGAGTTTAGGGCTCCAGGGGGGACCCCTCCACTTT. Encoded protein: CAWSLGLQGGPLHF. The rearrangement links TRBV30 to TRBJ1-6; 7 bases align to TRBD1. The V gene end was trimmed by 2 bases and the J gene end by 12 bases; junction bases not matched to a gene: 10. Per germline, CDR1 GTSNPN and CDR2 SVGIG (reference sequence). CDR3 size: 14 residues.

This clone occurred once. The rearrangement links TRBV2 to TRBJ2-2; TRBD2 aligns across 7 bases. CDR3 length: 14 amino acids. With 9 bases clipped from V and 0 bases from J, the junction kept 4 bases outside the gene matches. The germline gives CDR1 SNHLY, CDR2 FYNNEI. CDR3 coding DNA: TGTGCCAGACAAGCGGGGTCGAACACCGGGGAGCTGTTTTTT. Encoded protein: CARQAGSNTGELFF.

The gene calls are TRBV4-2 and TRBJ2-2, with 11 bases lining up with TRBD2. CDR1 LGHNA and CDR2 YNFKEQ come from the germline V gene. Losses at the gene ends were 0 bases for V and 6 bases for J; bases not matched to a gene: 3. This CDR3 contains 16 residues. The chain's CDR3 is CASSQDLAGGPGELFF. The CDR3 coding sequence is TGTGCCAGCAGCCAAGATTTAGCGGGAGGGCCCGGGGAGCTGTTTTTT.

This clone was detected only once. The CDR3 protein is CASIPGQGTEAFF. CDR3 DNA: TGTGCCAGCATCCCGGGACAGGGGACTGAAGCTTTCTTT. The V call is TRBV28, the J call TRBJ1-1; 10 bases align to TRBD1. CDR1 MDHEN and CDR2 SYDVKM come from the germline V gene. The V segment lost 7 bases and the J segment 5 bases; nucleotides outside the gene matches: 4. The CDR3 length is 13 residues.

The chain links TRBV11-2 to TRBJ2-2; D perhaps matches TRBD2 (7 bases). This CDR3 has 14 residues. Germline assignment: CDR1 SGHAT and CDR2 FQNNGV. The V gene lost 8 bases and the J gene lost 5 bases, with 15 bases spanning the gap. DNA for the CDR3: TGTGCCAGCTATACGAGGGGGGGTACCGGGGAGCTGTTTTTT. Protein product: CASYTRGGTGELFF.

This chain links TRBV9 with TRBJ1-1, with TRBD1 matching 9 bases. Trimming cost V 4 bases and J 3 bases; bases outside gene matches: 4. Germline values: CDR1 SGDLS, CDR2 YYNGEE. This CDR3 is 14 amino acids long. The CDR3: CASSFRTGDTEAFF. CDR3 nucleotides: TGTGCCAGCAGCTTCCGGACAGGGGACACTGAAGCTTTCTTT.

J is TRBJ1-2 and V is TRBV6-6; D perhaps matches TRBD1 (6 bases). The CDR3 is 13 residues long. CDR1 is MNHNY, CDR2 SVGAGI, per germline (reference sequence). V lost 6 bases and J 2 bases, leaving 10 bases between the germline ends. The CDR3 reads CASSPTGNYGYTF. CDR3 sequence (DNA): TGTGCCAGCAGCCCTACAGGGAACTATGGCTACACCTTC.

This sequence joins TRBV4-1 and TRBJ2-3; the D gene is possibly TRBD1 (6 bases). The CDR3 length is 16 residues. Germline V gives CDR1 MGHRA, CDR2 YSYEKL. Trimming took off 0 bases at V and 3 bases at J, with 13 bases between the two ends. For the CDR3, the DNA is TGCGCCAGCAGCCAAGATATCAGGGGCGTAACAGATACGCAGTATTTT. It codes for CASSQDIRGVTDTQYF.

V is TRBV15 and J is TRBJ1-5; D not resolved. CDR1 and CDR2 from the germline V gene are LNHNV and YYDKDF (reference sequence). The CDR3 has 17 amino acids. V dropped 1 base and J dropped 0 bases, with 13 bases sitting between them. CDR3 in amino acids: CATSRGSDTSSNQPQHF. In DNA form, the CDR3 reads TGTGCCACCAGCAGAGGATCCGACACATCTAGCAATCAGCCCCAGCATTTT.

The CDR3 here is CASSFGQGVSYEQYF. DNA for the CDR3: TGTGCCAGCAGCTTTGGGCAGGGGGTCTCCTACGAGCAGTACTTC. V is TRBV5-5 and J is TRBJ2-7; 7 bases align to TRBD1. V trimming: 2 bases; J trimming: 0 bases; junction bases outside the gene matches: 5. Germline CDR1 SGHKS, CDR2 YYEKEE (reference sequence). This CDR3 comprises 15 residues.

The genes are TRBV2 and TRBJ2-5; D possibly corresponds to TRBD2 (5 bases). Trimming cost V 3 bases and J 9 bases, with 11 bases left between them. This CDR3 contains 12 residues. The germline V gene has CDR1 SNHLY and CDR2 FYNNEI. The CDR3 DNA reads TGTGCCAGCAGTGATCGGGGAATGGCCCAGTACTTC. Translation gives CASSDRGMAQYF.

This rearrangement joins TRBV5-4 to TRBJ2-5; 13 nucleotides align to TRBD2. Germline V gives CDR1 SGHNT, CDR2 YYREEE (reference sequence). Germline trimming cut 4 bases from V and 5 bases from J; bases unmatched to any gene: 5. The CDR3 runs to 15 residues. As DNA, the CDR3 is TGTGCCAGCAGCCGAACTAGCGGGAGGGAGGAGACCCAGTACTTC. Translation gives CASSRTSGREETQYF.

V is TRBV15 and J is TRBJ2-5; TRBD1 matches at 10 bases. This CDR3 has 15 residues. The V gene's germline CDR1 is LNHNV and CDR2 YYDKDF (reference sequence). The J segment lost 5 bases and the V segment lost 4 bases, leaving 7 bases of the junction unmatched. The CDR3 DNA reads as TGTGCCACCAGCACTGACAGGGGGCGCCCGGAGACCCAGTACTTC. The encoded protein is CATSTDRGRPETQYF.

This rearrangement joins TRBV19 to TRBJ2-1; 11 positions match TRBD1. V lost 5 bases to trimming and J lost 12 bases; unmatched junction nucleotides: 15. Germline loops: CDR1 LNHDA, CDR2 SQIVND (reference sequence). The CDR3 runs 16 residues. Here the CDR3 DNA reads TGTGCCAGTAGTTCCTCCGGACAGGGGGCCCTTGAGGGGCAGTTCTTC. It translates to CASSSSGQGALEGQFF.

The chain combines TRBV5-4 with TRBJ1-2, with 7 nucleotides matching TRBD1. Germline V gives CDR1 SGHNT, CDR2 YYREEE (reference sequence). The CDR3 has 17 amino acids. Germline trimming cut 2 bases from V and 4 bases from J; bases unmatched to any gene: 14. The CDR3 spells CASSLATGVLNSYGYTF. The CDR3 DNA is TGTGCCAGCAGCTTAGCCACAGGGGTACTCAATTCCTATGGCTACACCTTC. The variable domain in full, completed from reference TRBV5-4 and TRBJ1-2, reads ETGVTQSPTHLIKTRGQQVTLRCSSQSGHNTVSWYQQALGQGPQFIFQYYREEENGRGNFPPRFSGLQFPNYSSELNVNALELDDSALYLCASSLATGVLNSYGYTFGSGTRLTVV.

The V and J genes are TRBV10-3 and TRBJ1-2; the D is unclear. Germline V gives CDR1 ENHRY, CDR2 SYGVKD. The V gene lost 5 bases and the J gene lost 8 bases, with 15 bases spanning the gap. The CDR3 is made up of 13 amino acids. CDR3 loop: CAISREFLYGYTF. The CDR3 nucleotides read TGTGCCATCAGTCGGGAGTTTCTTTACGGCTACACCTTC.

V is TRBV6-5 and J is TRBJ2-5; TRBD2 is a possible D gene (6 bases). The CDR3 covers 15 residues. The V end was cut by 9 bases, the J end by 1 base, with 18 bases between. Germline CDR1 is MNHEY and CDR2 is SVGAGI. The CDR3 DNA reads TGTGCCAGTGAGCGGGCAGGTGCTCCCCAAGAGACCCAGTACTTC. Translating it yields CASERAGAPQETQYF.

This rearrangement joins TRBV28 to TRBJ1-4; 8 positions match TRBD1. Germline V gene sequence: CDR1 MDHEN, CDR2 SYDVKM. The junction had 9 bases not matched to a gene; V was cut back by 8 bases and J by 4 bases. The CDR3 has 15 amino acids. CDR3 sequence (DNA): TGTGCCAGCCACGGCCGGACAGGGTATAATGAAAAACTGTTTTTT. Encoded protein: CASHGRTGYNEKLFF.

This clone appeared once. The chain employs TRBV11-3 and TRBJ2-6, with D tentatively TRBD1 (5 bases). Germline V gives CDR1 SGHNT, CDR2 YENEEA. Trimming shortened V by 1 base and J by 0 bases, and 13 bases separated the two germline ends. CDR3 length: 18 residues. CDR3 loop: CASSLGTDTVSGANVLTF. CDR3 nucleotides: TGTGCCAGCAGCTTAGGAACGGACACCGTCTCTGGGGCCAACGTCCTGACTTTC.